A selection of T cell receptor beta chains follows, all from one sample in a study of T cells in Graves' hyperthyroidism and ophthalmopathy. TCRdb re-called the multiplex PCR reads through MiXCR, storing one row per CDR3 protein. In the table there are approximately 640,000 distinct CDR3 sequences, 17% of which are singletons. Sample: blood. The receptor source for this set is a man aged 50 to 59 with Graves' hyperthyroidism. The CDR3 runs from the conserved cysteine through the conserved F or W. Each record gives: J gene, clone size, CDR3 length, V gene, D gene, CDR3 protein, CDR3 DNA. A D gene is named only where the DNA matches it firmly. The size of a clone is reported for some rows only, either as once, few or many, or as a class for expanded clones.

J: TRBJ2-1
size: few
length: 15
V: TRBV9
D: TRBD2
CDR3: CASSVVASGPGEQFF
DNA: TGTGCCAGCAGCGTAGTGGCTAGCGGACCCGGTGAGCAGTTCTTC

J: TRBJ2-3
size: many
length: 15
V: TRBV18
D: TRBD2
CDR3: CASSPLAGGGDTQYF
DNA: TGTGCCAGCTCACCCCTAGCGGGAGGAGGAGATACGCAGTATTTT

J: TRBJ2-5
size: many
length: 15
V: TRBV18
D: -
CDR3: CASSPPWKGEETQYF
DNA: TGTGCCAGCTCACCACCGTGGAAAGGGGAAGAGACCCAGTACTTC

J: TRBJ1-6
size: -
length: 17
V: TRBV14
D: -
CDR3: CASSQDIGDTDNSPLHF
DNA: TGTGCCAGCAGCCAAGATATAGGAGACACCGACAATTCACCCCTCCACTTT

J: TRBJ2-3
size: many
length: 16
V: TRBV7-2
D: -
CDR3: CASSLGLQRRTDTQYF
DNA: TGTGCCAGCAGCTTAGGACTTCAGCGTCGCACAGATACGCAGTATTTT

J: TRBJ2-3
size: few
length: 16
V: TRBV3-1
D: -
CDR3: CASSQEWRESADTQYF
DNA: TGTGCCAGCAGCCAAGAGTGGCGGGAATCGGCAGATACGCAGTATTTT

J: TRBJ2-7
size: many
length: 15
V: TRBV28
D: TRBD2
CDR3: CASSPLFGRADEQYF
DNA: TGTGCCAGCAGTCCCCTCTTCGGGAGGGCCGACGAGCAGTACTTC

J: TRBJ2-2
size: many
length: 13
V: TRBV19
D: -
CDR3: CATKIPGTGELFF
DNA: TGTGCCACCAAGATACCAGGGACCGGGGAGCTGTTTTTT

J: TRBJ1-1
size: many
length: 13
V: TRBV19
D: -
CDR3: CASSLSVSTEAFF
DNA: TGTGCCAGTAGCCTCTCAGTCAGCACTGAAGCTTTCTTT

J: TRBJ2-1
size: -
length: 14
V: TRBV20-1
D: -
CDR3: CSAIDQRQNNEQFF
DNA: TGCAGTGCTATCGACCAACGCCAGAACAATGAGCAGTTCTTC

J: TRBJ2-7
size: many
length: 12
V: TRBV12-3/TRBV12-4
D: TRBD1
CDR3: CASRLTGTEQYF
DNA: TGTGCCAGCAGGTTGACAGGGACCGAGCAGTACTTC

J: TRBJ1-1
size: few
length: 13
V: TRBV7-9
D: -
CDR3: CASSLVVSSEAFF
DNA: TGTGCCAGCAGCTTAGTCGTTTCAAGTGAAGCTTTCTTT

J: TRBJ2-1
size: few
length: 13
V: TRBV20-1
D: -
CDR3: CSGWQSSYNEQFF
DNA: TGCAGTGGTTGGCAGAGCTCCTACAATGAGCAGTTCTTC

J: TRBJ2-3
size: few
length: 14
V: TRBV20-1
D: -
CDR3: CSARKTRPTDTQYF
DNA: TGCAGTGCTAGAAAAACTAGACCCACAGATACGCAGTATTTT

J: TRBJ1-6
size: few
length: 17
V: TRBV6-5
D: TRBD1
CDR3: CASSYLRDRPINSPLHF
DNA: TGTGCCAGCAGTTACCTCCGGGACAGGCCTATTAATTCACCCCTCCACTTT

J: TRBJ1-4
size: few
length: 15
V: TRBV4-1
D: -
CDR3: CASSQEDTTNEKLFF
DNA: TGCGCCAGCAGCCAAGAAGACACAACTAATGAAAAACTGTTTTTT

J: TRBJ2-7
size: many
length: 13
V: TRBV20-1
D: TRBD2
CDR3: CSARRRESYEQYF
DNA: TGCAGTGCTAGACGGCGGGAGAGCTACGAGCAGTACTTC

J: TRBJ1-1
size: few
length: 14
V: TRBV27
D: -
CDR3: CASSFVEGPTEAFF
DNA: TGTGCCAGCAGTTTCGTTGAGGGTCCCACTGAAGCTTTCTTT

J: TRBJ2-3
size: -
length: 13
V: TRBV28
D: -
CDR3: CASSSGVPDTQYF
DNA: TGTGCCAGCAGTTCAGGGGTGCCAGATACGCAGTATTTT

J: TRBJ1-2
size: many
length: 18
V: TRBV19
D: TRBD1
CDR3: CASSPPLGGTEANYGYTF
DNA: TGTGCCAGTAGTCCCCCCTTGGGGGGGACAGAAGCTAACTATGGCTACACCTTC

J: TRBJ1-5
size: -
length: 13
V: TRBV6-1
D: -
CDR3: CASGARGNQPQHF
DNA: TGTGCCAGCGGAGCACGGGGCAATCAGCCCCAGCATTTT

J: TRBJ1-6
size: few
length: 15
V: TRBV19
D: -
CDR3: CASSYRDGVNSPLHF
DNA: TGTGCCAGTAGTTACCGGGACGGAGTAAATTCACCCCTCCACTTT

J: TRBJ2-1
size: few
length: 15
V: TRBV10-3
D: -
CDR3: CAISRREKGNNEQFF
DNA: TGTGCCATCAGTCGACGGGAGAAAGGTAACAATGAGCAGTTCTTC

J: TRBJ2-1
size: -
length: 18
V: TRBV4-1
D: TRBD2
CDR3: CASSQEGGSGSSYNEQFF
DNA: TGCGCCAGCAGCCAAGAGGGAGGTAGCGGGAGCTCCTACAATGAGCAGTTCTTC

J: TRBJ2-3
size: -
length: 17
V: TRBV5-1
D: -
CDR3: CASKLSRTFFGPDTQYF
DNA: TGCGCCAGCAAGCTTAGTCGGACTTTCTTTGGCCCAGATACGCAGTATTTT

J: TRBJ2-2
size: -
length: 15
V: TRBV12-3/TRBV12-4
D: -
CDR3: CASSFWDTNTGELFF
DNA: TGTGCCAGCAGTTTCTGGGACACCAACACCGGGGAGCTGTTTTTT

J: TRBJ1-4
size: -
length: 14
V: TRBV19
D: -
CDR3: CAISHTATNEKLFF
DNA: TGTGCCATCAGCCATACTGCAACTAATGAAAAACTGTTTTTT

J: TRBJ2-1
size: few
length: 15
V: TRBV9
D: TRBD1
CDR3: CASSVGGRGRNEQFF
DNA: TGTGCCAGCAGCGTAGGCGGCAGGGGGCGTAATGAGCAGTTCTTC